These 26 T cell receptor beta chains came from one sample sequenced in a study of blood T cells in healthy people across ages. The second PCR ran about 6 to 12 cycles with a sample-barcoded 5' primer and J-beta primers. TCRdb independently ran MiXCR on the 5' RACE reads; one entry per CDR3 protein. The table has 800,000 or so distinct CDR3 sequences, just under 25% seen once. The data also belong to a second study, concerning T cells of mothers and their children.

The sequencing input was blood. Source of these receptors: a boy between 10 and 17 years old in good health.

This rearrangement joins TRBV29-1 to TRBJ2-7, with 10 bases aligning to TRBD1. CDR1 and CDR2 (germline): SQVTM, ANQGSEA. The junction had 7 bases not matched to a gene; V was cut back by 6 bases and J by 5 bases. This CDR3 comprises 13 residues. CDR3 amino acids: CSVEGQGWDEQYF. The CDR3 DNA sequence: TGCAGCGTGGAGGGACAGGGGTGGGACGAGCAGTACTTC.

This clonotype was seen at least ten times. This chain links TRBV7-2 with TRBJ2-5; D is possibly TRBD1 (6 bases). V lost 4 bases and J 2 bases, leaving 8 bases between the germline ends. The CDR3 sequence is 13 residues long. From germline, CDR1 is SGHTA and CDR2 FQGNSA. CDR3 amino acids: CASSYGQQETQYF. The DNA of the CDR3 is TGTGCCAGCAGCTACGGACAGCAAGAGACCCAGTACTTC. The full variable domain, in which reference TRBV7-2 and TRBJ2-5 provide the parts outside the CDR3, is GAGVSQSPSNKVTEKGKDVELRCDPISGHTALYWYRQSLGQGLEFLIYFQGNSAPDKSGLPSDRFSAERTGGSVSTLTIQRTQQEDSAVYLCASSYGQQETQYFGPGTRLLVL.

The J gene is TRBJ1-4, the V gene TRBV7-8; TRBD1 is a possible D gene (5 bases). CDR1 is SGHVS, CDR2 FQNEAQ, per germline. The V end lost 1 base, the J end lost 4 bases, and 22 bases lay between the germline ends. The CDR3 consists of 19 residues. The CDR3 bases are TGTGCCAGCAGCTTAGTGGCACCCACGAGGGGCTTCGGTAATGAAAAACTGTTTTTT. This translates into CASSLVAPTRGFGNEKLFF. The complete variable domain, with remaining parts taken from reference TRBV7-8 and TRBJ1-4, reads GAGVSQSPRYKVAKRGQDVALRCDPISGHVSLFWYQQALGQGPEFLTYFQNEAQLDKSGLPSDRFFAERPEGSVSTLKIQRTQQEDSAVYLCASSLVAPTRGFGNEKLFFGSGTQLSVL.

The chain carries TRBV7-3 and TRBJ2-2; TRBD2 matches 15 bases. This CDR3 comprises 16 residues. Germline CDR1 is SGHTA and CDR2 is FQGTGA. The V gene end was trimmed by 4 bases and the J gene end by 6 bases; junction bases not matched to a gene: 3. The CDR3 loop is CASSSGLAGGSGELFF. The CDR3 DNA sequence: TGTGCCAGCAGCTCCGGACTAGCGGGAGGGTCCGGGGAGCTGTTTTTT.

The gene calls are TRBV20-1 and TRBJ2-6, with D tentatively TRBD1 (6 bases). The germline CDR1 and CDR2 sequences are DFQATT and SNEGSKA (reference sequence). V was trimmed by 3 bases and J by 0 bases, leaving 12 bases between them. The CDR3 is made up of 16 amino acids. CDR3 sequence: CSASFQGNSGANVLTF. CDR3 coding DNA: TGCAGTGCTAGTTTTCAGGGGAACTCTGGGGCCAACGTCCTGACTTTC.

The chain is built from TRBV15 and TRBJ2-1, with 10 positions matching TRBD1. The closer fit of TRBJ2-5 to the DNA end suggests the J call may be wrong. The CDR3 loop spans 14 amino acids. The germline CDR1 and CDR2 sequences are LNHNV and YYDKDF (reference sequence). The CDR3 DNA reads TGTGCCACCAGCACGACAGGGGGCCGGGAGACCCAGTACTTC. It translates to CATSTTGGRETQYF.

This clonotype turned up a few times. The chain joins TRBV9 to TRBJ1-5; D not resolved. Trimming removed 0 bases at V and 7 bases at J, with 8 bases between. Per the germline V gene, CDR1 is SGDLS and CDR2 is YYNGEE. The CDR3 runs to 13 residues. For the CDR3, the DNA is TGTGCCAGCAGCGTAGACTATGTCCAGCCCCAGCATTTT. This gives the protein CASSVDYVQPQHF.

This clonotype was counted a few times. The gene calls are TRBV7-2 and TRBJ2-3; 10 bases are a match to TRBD2. Germline assignment: CDR1 SGHTA and CDR2 FQGNSA. The CDR3 is 18 amino acids. J gave up 0 bases and V 6 bases, and 12 bases lay outside the gene matches. CDR3 amino acids: CASRQTSLAGASTDTQYF. The CDR3 DNA reads as TGTGCCAGCAGACAAACGTCTCTAGCGGGGGCGAGCACAGATACGCAGTATTTT.

This clonotype has a handful of counts. The V call is TRBV28, the J call TRBJ1-1, with D unresolved. The CDR3 has 14 residues. V lost 7 bases, J lost 3 bases, and 15 bases lay in between. Germline V gene data show CDR1 as MDHEN and CDR2 as SYDVKM. CDR3 nucleotide sequence: TGTGCCAGCAATGGCCCGAGGGATTACACTGAAGCTTTCTTT. Encoded protein: CASNGPRDYTEAFF. The entire variable domain, with the rest obtained from reference TRBV28 and TRBJ1-1, is as follows: DVKVTQSSRYLVKRTGEKVFLECVQDMDHENMFWYRQDPGLGLRLIYFSYDVKMKEKGDIPEGYSVSREKKERFSLILESASTNQTSMYLCASNGPRDYTEAFFGQGTRLTVV.

This chain joins TRBV7-2 and TRBJ2-4, with TRBD1 matching 9 bases. Per the germline V gene, CDR1 is SGHTA and CDR2 is FQGNSA. CDR3 length: 13 amino acids. V was clipped by 5 bases and J by 13 bases; unmatched bases: 9. The CDR3 loop reads CASSTWDRVKQYF. In nucleotides, the CDR3 is TGTGCCAGCAGCACATGGGACAGGGTTAAGCAGTACTTC.

This clonotype has only a few counts. J is TRBJ2-3 and V is TRBV18, with TRBD2 matching over 11 bases. Unmatched junction bases numbered 11, after V lost 8 bases and J lost 4 bases. Germline V gene lookup returns CDR1 KGHSH and CDR2 LQKENI. The length of the CDR3 is 16 residues. In nucleotides, the CDR3 is TGTGCCAGCGGAAAAGGGCTAGCGGGAGGAGCAGATACGCAGTATTTT. Translated: CASGKGLAGGADTQYF.

The V call is TRBV18, the J call TRBJ1-2, with D hard to call. Germline-derived CDR1 and CDR2 are KGHSH and LQKENI. V dropped 3 bases and J dropped 0 bases, with 11 bases sitting between them. The CDR3 covers 15 residues. CDR3 nucleotides: TGTGCCAGCTCACCTGGTCCGGGAACTAACTATGGCTACACCTTC. Its translation: CASSPGPGTNYGYTF.

The table lists this clonotype with many counts. The chain has TRBV6-5 and TRBJ2-6; no clear D gene. The V gene's germline CDR1 is MNHEY and CDR2 SVGAGI. Trimming removed 6 bases from V and 1 base from J, with 10 bases in between. The CDR3 loop spans 15 amino acids. The CDR3 reads CASSPTESGANVLTF. CDR3 sequence (DNA): TGTGCCAGCAGCCCGACCGAGTCTGGGGCCAACGTCCTGACTTTC.

The V call is TRBV6-6, the J call TRBJ2-5; D tentatively reads TRBD1 or TRBD2 (6 bases each). The DNA end favors TRBJ2-7, so the J call may be wrong. CDR3 length: 14 amino acids. Germline V lookup: CDR1 MNHNY, CDR2 SVGAGI (reference sequence). CDR3 nucleotide sequence: TGTGCCAGTAGTAGGGGGGCAGTGAGCGACGAGCAGTACTTC. As protein: CASSRGAVSDEQYF.

This clonotype was counted a few times. The rearrangement uses TRBV28 and TRBJ2-6, with no clear D. Germline lookup yields CDR1 MDHEN and CDR2 SYDVKM. V lost 3 bases to trimming and J lost 2 bases, with 8 bases between them. This CDR3 is built from 15 residues. CDR3 amino acids: CASSFGLAGANVLTF. DNA of the CDR3: TGTGCCAGCAGTTTTGGGTTGGCTGGGGCCAACGTCCTGACTTTC.

V and J are TRBV7-3 and TRBJ2-3, with D maybe TRBD2 (6 bases). Germline CDR1 SGHTA, CDR2 FQGTGA. CDR3 length: 15 residues. The V and J ends lost 1 base and 2 bases respectively, with 10 bases between them. The CDR3 nucleotides are TGTGCCAGCAGCTTAATTGGCGGGACCACAGATACGCAGTATTTT. Translation gives CASSLIGGTTDTQYF. The whole variable domain, filled in from reference TRBV7-3 and TRBJ2-3, reads GAGVSQTPSNKVTEKGKYVELRCDPISGHTALYWYRQSLGQGPEFLIYFQGTGAADDSGLPNDRFFAVRPEGSVSTLKIQRTERGDSAVYLCASSLIGGTTDTQYFGPGTRLTVL.

This clonotype was counted only a few times. The V call is TRBV27, the J call TRBJ1-2; 9 nucleotides align to TRBD1. Germline CDR1 and CDR2: MNHEY and SMNVEV (reference sequence). The CDR3 loop spans 14 amino acids. V gave up 7 bases and J gave up 4 bases; unmatched junction bases: 7. The CDR3 region has the DNA TGTGCCAGCAAATCCGGGACAGGGTCCTATGGCTACACCTTC. Its protein product is CASKSGTGSYGYTF.

V is TRBV4-3 and J is TRBJ2-7, with D perhaps assigned TRBD1 or TRBD2 (5 bases each). CDR3 size: 17 residues. The germline V gene has CDR1 LGHNA and CDR2 YSLEER. Trimming left V 0 bases short and J 0 bases short, with 15 bases between. CDR3 in DNA: TGCGCCAGCAGCCAAGATCACGGGGCTAGGAGCTCCTACGAGCAGTACTTC. Protein: CASSQDHGARSSYEQYF.

With regard to this clonotype: The junction departs from the called germline gene at one end, perhaps through a read error. The J gene is TRBJ1-4, the V gene TRBV6-5; D is uncertain. Looked up from germline, CDR1 is MNHEY and CDR2 is SVGAGI. The CDR3 sequence is 15 residues long. The CDR3 spells CASSYAPTTNEKLSF. The CDR3 coding sequence is TGTGCCAGCAGTTACGCCCCAACAACTAATGAAAAACTGTCTTTT.

This sequence joins TRBV7-9 and TRBJ1-2, with D possibly TRBD1 on 6 matching bases. The germline V and J ends were trimmed by 2 bases and 8 bases, with 12 bases remaining between them. CDR1 and CDR2 from the germline V gene are SEHNR and FQNEAQ (reference sequence). This CDR3 is 13 amino acids long. The DNA for the CDR3 is TGTGCCAGCAGCTTAACACAGGGAGACGGCTACACCTTC. It yields the protein CASSLTQGDGYTF.

This clonotype turned up a few times. The rearrangement uses TRBV7-8 and TRBJ1-2, with a weak D call TRBD1 (5 bases). Germline V gene lookup returns CDR1 SGHVS and CDR2 FQNEAQ. V lost 5 bases and J 4 bases, leaving 14 bases between the germline ends. CDR3 size: 14 residues. For the CDR3, the DNA is TGTGCCAGCAGCCCCAGGGACCGACTCTATGGCTACACCTTC. This sequence encodes CASSPRDRLYGYTF. The entire variable domain, with the rest obtained from reference TRBV7-8 and TRBJ1-2, is as follows: GAGVSQSPRYKVAKRGQDVALRCDPISGHVSLFWYQQALGQGPEFLTYFQNEAQLDKSGLPSDRFFAERPEGSVSTLKIQRTQQEDSAVYLCASSPRDRLYGYTFGSGTRLTVV.

This clonotype has a handful of counts. The J gene is TRBJ1-1, the V gene TRBV3-1, with TRBD1 matching over 7 bases. The V segment lost 2 bases and the J segment 8 bases; nucleotides outside the gene matches: 8. In germline, CDR1 is LGHDT, CDR2 YNNKEL (reference sequence). The CDR3 length is 14 residues. CDR3 DNA sequence: TGTGCCAGCAGCCAATCTGCCGGGACAGACGAAGCTTTCTTT. It translates to CASSQSAGTDEAFF.

This clonotype showed up just a few times. The gene calls are TRBV12-3 or TRBV12-4 and TRBJ2-7; tentatively, D is TRBD1 or TRBD2 (5 bases each). The V end was cut by 5 bases, the J end by 3 bases, with 14 bases between. There are 14 residues in the CDR3. The CDR3 DNA reads TGTGCCAGCAGTCTCACGGGGCTCGGCTACGAGCAGTACTTC. It encodes CASSLTGLGYEQYF.

This clonotype came up many times. CDR3 nucleotide sequence: TGCAGCGTTGAAGATTTCTCGGCGCCCAAGGATGAGCAGTTCTTC. Amino acid sequence: CSVEDFSAPKDEQFF. The chain carries TRBV29-1 and TRBJ2-1; D unclear. Germline CDR1 and CDR2: SQVTM and ANQGSEA. V lost 0 bases, J lost 8 bases, and 17 bases lay in between. The CDR3 sequence is 15 residues long.

The chain combines TRBV6-2 or TRBV6-3 with TRBJ2-1, with D possibly matching TRBD2 (6 bases). This CDR3 has 13 amino acids. V lost 7 bases and J 3 bases, leaving 10 bases between the germline ends. Germline V CDR1 and CDR2: MNHEY, SVGEGT. CDR3 protein: CASNLADYNEQFF. CDR3 sequence (DNA): TGTGCCAGCAATTTAGCGGACTACAATGAGCAGTTCTTC.

The chain joins TRBV5-5 to TRBJ1-5; weak D call: TRBD1 (6 bases). The germline V gene encodes CDR1 SGHKS and CDR2 YYEKEE (reference sequence). V gave up 3 bases and J gave up 7 bases, with 14 bases separating them. CDR3 length: 14 amino acids. The DNA for the CDR3 is TGTGCCAGCAGCTCTACGGGGGGGCTCCAGCCCCAGCATTTT. Amino acids: CASSSTGGLQPQHF.